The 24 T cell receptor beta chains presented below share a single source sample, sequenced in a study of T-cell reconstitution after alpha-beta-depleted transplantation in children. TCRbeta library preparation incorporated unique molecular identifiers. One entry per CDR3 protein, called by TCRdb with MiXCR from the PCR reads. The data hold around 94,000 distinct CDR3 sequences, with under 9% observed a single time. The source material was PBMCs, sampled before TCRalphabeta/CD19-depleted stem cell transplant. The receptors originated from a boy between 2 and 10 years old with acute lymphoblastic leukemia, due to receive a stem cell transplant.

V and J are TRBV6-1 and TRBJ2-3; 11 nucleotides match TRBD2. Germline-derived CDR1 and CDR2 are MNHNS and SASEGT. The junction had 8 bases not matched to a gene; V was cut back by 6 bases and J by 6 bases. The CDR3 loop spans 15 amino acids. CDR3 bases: TGTGCCAGCAGCGGTAGCGGGGGGGCCTGGGATACGCAGTATTTT. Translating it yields CASSGSGGAWDTQYF.

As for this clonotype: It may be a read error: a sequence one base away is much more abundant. The CDR3 sequence: CCARVLKGQENYEQYF. The CDR3 DNA sequence: TGCTGTGCTAGAGTCCTTAAAGGACAGGAGAACTACGAGCAGTACTTC. The chain carries TRBV20-1 and TRBJ2-7; TRBD1 matches at 7 bases. Germline V lookup: CDR1 DFQATT, CDR2 SNEGSKA (reference sequence). CDR3 length: 16 amino acids.

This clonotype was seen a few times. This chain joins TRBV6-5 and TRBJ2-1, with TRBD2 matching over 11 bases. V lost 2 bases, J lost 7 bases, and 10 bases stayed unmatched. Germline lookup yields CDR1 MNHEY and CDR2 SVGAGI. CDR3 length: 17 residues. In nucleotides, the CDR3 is TGTGCCAGCAGTTACCAAAAACGACTAGCGGGGCCTAATGAGCAGTTCTTC. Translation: CASSYQKRLAGPNEQFF.

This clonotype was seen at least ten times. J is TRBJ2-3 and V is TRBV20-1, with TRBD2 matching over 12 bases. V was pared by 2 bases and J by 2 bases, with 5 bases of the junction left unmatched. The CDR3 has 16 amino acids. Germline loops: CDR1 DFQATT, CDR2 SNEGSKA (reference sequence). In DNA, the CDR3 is TGCAGTGCTAGATTCGGACTAGCGGGGCCCACAGATACGCAGTATTTT. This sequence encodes CSARFGLAGPTDTQYF.

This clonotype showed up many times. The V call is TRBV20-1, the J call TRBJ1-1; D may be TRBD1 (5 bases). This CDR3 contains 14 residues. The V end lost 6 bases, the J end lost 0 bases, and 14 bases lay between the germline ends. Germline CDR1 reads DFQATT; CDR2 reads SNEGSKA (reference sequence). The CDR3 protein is CSAQPPGLNTEAFF. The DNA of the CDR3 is TGCAGTGCACAACCCCCAGGGCTGAACACTGAAGCTTTCTTT.

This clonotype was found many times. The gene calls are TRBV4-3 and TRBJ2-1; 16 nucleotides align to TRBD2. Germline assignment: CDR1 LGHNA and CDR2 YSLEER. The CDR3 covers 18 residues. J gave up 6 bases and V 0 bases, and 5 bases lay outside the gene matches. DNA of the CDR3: TGCGCCAGCAGCCAAGAAGAGGGACTAGCGGGGGGGCCCAATGAGCAGTTCTTC. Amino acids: CASSQEEGLAGGPNEQFF.

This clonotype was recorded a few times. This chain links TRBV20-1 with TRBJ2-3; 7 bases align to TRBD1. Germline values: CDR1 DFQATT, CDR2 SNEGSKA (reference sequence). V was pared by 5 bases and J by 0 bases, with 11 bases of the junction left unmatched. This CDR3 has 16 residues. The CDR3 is CSAENTGARSTDTQYF. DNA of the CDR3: TGCAGTGCTGAAAATACAGGGGCCCGTAGCACAGATACGCAGTATTTT.

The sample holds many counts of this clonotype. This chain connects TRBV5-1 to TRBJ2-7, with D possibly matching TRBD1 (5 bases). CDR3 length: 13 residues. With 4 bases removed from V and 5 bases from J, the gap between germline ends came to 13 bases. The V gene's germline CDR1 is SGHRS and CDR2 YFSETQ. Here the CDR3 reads CASSADTADEQYF. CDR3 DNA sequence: TGCGCCAGCAGCGCGGACACAGCCGACGAGCAGTACTTC.

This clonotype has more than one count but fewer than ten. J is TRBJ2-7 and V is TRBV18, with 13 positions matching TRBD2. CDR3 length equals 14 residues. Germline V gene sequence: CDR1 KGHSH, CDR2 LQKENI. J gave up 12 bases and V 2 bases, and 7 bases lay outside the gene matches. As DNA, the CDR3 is TGTGCCAGCTCACCAGAGGGACTAGCGGGGACCGGGTACTTC. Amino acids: CASSPEGLAGTGYF.

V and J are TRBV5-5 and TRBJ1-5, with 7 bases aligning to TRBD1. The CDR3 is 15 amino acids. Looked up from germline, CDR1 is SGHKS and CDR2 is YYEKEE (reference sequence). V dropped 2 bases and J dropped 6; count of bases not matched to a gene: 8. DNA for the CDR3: TGTGCCAGCAGCTTAGGACAGGCCGAGTTTCAGCCCCAGCATTTT. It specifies CASSLGQAEFQPQHF.

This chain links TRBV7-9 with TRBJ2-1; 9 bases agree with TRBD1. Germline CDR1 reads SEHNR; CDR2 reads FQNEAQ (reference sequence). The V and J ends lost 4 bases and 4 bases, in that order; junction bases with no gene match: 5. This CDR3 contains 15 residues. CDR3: CASSWGQGIYNEQFF. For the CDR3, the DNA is TGTGCCAGCAGCTGGGGACAGGGAATTTACAATGAGCAGTTCTTC.

CDR3 nucleotides: TGTGCCAGCTCACCAACGGAGGAGACCCAGTACTTC. This codes for CASSPTEETQYF. The chain couples TRBV18 to TRBJ2-5; no clear D. Germline V gene data show CDR1 as KGHSH and CDR2 as LQKENI. This CDR3 is built from 12 residues. V lost 2 bases to trimming and J lost 5 bases, with 6 bases between them.

CDR3 region: CASSLVGKTGGEKLFF. The DNA of the CDR3 is TGCGCCAGCAGCTTGGTGGGGAAGACAGGGGGTGAAAAACTGTTTTTT. The chain employs TRBV5-1 and TRBJ1-4; the match to TRBD1 covers 9 bases. There are 16 residues in the CDR3. Germline V CDR1 and CDR2: SGHRS, YFSETQ. V lost 0 bases to trimming and J lost 7 bases; unmatched junction nucleotides: 7.

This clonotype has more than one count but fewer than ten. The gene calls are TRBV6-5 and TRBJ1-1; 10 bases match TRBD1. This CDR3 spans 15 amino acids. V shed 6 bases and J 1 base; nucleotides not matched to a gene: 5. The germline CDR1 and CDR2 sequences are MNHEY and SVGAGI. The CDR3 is CASSPGQGRNTEAFF. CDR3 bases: TGTGCCAGCAGCCCGGGACAGGGGCGGAACACTGAAGCTTTCTTT.

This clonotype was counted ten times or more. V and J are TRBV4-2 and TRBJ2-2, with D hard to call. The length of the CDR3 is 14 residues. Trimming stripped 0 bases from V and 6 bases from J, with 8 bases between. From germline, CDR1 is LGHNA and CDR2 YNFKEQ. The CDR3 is CASSQDFRSGELFF. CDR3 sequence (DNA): TGTGCCAGCAGCCAAGATTTTAGGTCCGGGGAGCTGTTTTTT.

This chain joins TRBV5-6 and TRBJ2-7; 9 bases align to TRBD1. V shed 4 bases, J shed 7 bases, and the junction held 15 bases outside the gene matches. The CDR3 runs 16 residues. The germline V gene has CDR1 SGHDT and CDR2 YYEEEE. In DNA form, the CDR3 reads TGTGCCAGCAGCCCGTACCGGGACAGGGCGACTCATGAGCAGTACTTC. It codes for CASSPYRDRATHEQYF.

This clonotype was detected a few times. In DNA, the CDR3 is TGTGCCAGCAGTTATCGCCAGGGCAGGAATTCACCCCTCCACTTT. Translating gives CASSYRQGRNSPLHF. The rearrangement uses TRBV6-2 or TRBV6-3 and TRBJ1-6, with D perhaps TRBD1 (5 bases). V lost 3 bases, J lost 7 bases, and 13 bases lay in between. Germline CDR1 reads MNHEY; CDR2 reads SVGEGT. The CDR3 extends over 15 amino acids.

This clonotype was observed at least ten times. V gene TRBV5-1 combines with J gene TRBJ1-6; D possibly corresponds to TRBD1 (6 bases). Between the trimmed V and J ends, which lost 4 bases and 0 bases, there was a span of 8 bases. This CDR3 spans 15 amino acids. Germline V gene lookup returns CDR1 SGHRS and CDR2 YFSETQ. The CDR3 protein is CASSDRSSYNSPLHF. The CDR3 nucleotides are TGCGCCAGCAGCGACAGGAGCTCCTATAATTCACCCCTCCACTTT.

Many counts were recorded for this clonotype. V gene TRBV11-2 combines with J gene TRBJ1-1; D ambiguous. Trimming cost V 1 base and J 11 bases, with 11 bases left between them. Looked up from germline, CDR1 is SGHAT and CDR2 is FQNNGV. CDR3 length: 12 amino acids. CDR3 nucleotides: TGTGCCAGCAGCTTAGCCCTAAGGCGGGCTTTCTTT. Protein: CASSLALRRAFF.

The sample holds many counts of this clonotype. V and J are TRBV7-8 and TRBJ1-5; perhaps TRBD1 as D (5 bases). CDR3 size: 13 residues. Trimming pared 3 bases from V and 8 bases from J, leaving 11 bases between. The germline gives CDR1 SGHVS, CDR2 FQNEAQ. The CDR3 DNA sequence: TGTGCCAGCAGCTTTAGGGGATCTGAGCCCCAGCATTTT. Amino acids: CASSFRGSEPQHF.

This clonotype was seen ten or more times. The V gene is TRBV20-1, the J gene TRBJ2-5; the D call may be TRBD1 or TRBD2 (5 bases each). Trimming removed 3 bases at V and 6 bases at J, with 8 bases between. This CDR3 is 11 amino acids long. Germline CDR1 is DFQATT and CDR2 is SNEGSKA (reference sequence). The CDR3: CSASKGQTQYF. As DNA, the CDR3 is TGCAGTGCTAGTAAGGGACAGACCCAGTACTTC.

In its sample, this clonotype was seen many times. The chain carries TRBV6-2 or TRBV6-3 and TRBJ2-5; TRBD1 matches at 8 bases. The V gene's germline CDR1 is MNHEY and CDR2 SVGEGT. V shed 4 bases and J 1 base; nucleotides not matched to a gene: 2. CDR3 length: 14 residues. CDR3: CASSSTGVQETQYF. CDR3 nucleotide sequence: TGTGCCAGCAGTTCGACAGGGGTCCAAGAGACCCAGTACTTC.

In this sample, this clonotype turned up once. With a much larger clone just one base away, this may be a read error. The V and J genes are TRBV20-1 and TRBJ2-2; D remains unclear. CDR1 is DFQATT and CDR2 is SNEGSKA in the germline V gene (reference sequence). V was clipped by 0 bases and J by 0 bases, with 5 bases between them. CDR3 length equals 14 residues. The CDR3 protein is CSARDSANTGELFF. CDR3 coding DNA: TGCAGTGCTAGAGACAGCGCGAACACCGGGGAGCTGTTTTTT.

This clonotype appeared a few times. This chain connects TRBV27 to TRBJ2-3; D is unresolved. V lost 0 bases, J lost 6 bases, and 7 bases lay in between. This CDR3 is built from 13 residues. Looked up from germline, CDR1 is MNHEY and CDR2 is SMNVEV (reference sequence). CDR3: CASSLSAVDTQYF. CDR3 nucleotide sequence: TGTGCCAGCAGTTTATCGGCCGTGGATACGCAGTATTTT.